This T cell receptor beta chain emerged from a study of T cell responses to AZD1222 COVID-19 vaccine. General study findings and limits: Scientists sampled the repertoires only once the peak T cell response had passed. It was only a handful of AZD1222 recipients who were seropositive at baseline. Targets within unmutated variant regions were reportedly found for nearly half of spike-specific TCRs. Females made up more of the donors, who were largely white British, and clonal diversity may have come out too low.

Points on this clone: Its specificity is unknown.

Assay: immunoSEQ multiplex PCR; the TCRdb copy retains only in-frame clones and omits some. Here the sample spans 150,000 or so clones, 80% to 90% being singletons. The sequence derives from an adult in good health. Specimen: peripheral blood, collected on day 0 of AZD1222 vaccination.

Here the CDR3 reads CASSLSSQGASGELFF. The CDR3 coding sequence is TGCGCCAGCAGCTTGTCGAGCCAGGGGGCCTCCGGGGAGCTGTTTTTT. The chain carries TRBV5-1 and TRBJ2-2, with 8 bases identical to TRBD1. Losses at the gene ends were 1 base for V and 6 bases for J; bases not matched to a gene: 8. Germline CDR1 reads SGHRS; CDR2 reads YFSETQ. The CDR3 loop spans 16 amino acids.